Listed here are 9 T cell receptor beta chains from one sample, sequenced in a study of post-analysis software for immune sequencing data. Their specific antigens are unknown. Points from the study as a whole: When patients were compared with controls, about 5 TRBV segments were more frequent, TRBV5-6, TRBV5-1 and TRBV20-1 among them.

Researchers reported that TCR beta cDNA libraries carried unique molecular identifiers. One entry per CDR3 protein, called by TCRdb with MiXCR from the PCR reads. The sample has hundreds of thousands of distinct CDR3 sequences, 25% to 30% seen once; the top ten hold around 0.56%. Material for sequencing was blood. The receptors were sampled from a girl aged 10 to 17 with multiple sclerosis.

The chain carries TRBV6-1 and TRBJ1-2, with 10 bases lining up with TRBD1. V trimming: 1 base; J trimming: 3 bases; junction bases outside the gene matches: 2. This CDR3 has 15 residues. Germline V gives CDR1 MNHNS, CDR2 SASEGT. The CDR3 coding sequence is TGTGCCAGCAGTGAAGAGACAGGGGGCCACTATGGCTACACCTTC. Translated: CASSEETGGHYGYTF.

The chain joins TRBV9 to TRBJ2-5, with 10 bases fitting TRBD2. The CDR3 totals 18 residues. V trimming: 4 bases; J trimming: 5 bases; junction bases outside the gene matches: 17. Germline V CDR1 and CDR2: SGDLS, YYNGEE. CDR3 in DNA: TGTGCCAGCAGCTCCAGTAGCGGGAGGCCACCTCTTGGGGAGACCCAGTACTTC. This translates into CASSSSSGRPPLGETQYF.

This clonotype was counted only a few times. V usage is TRBV6-2 or TRBV6-3 and J usage is TRBJ2-5; no firm D call. Trimming left V 7 bases short and J 2 bases short, with 14 bases between. The germline V gene has CDR1 MNHEY and CDR2 SVGEGT. The CDR3 totals 14 residues. This chain's CDR3 is CASKDPWGQETQYF. The CDR3 nucleotides read TGTGCCAGCAAAGATCCCTGGGGACAAGAGACCCAGTACTTC.

In its sample, this clonotype was seen many times. V and J are TRBV29-1 and TRBJ2-1, with 7 nucleotides matching TRBD2. J gave up 3 bases and V 7 bases, and 9 bases lay outside the gene matches. The CDR3 is 14 amino acids. Germline V gene data show CDR1 as SQVTM and CDR2 as ANQGSEA. CDR3 amino acids: CSALLAEGYNEQFF. CDR3 in DNA: TGCAGCGCCTTGCTAGCGGAGGGCTACAATGAGCAGTTCTTC.

This clonotype was counted between two and nine times. At one end the junction does not follow the germline gene, possibly because of a read error. This chain joins TRBV15 and TRBJ2-1, with 9 bases matching TRBD1. The germline V gene encodes CDR1 LNHNV and CDR2 YYDKDF (reference sequence). CDR3 length equals 16 residues. CDR3 protein: CVTSRTSGTGFHEQFF. CDR3 sequence (DNA): TGTGTCACCAGCAGAACTTCCGGGACAGGGTTTCATGAGCAGTTCTTC.

This clonotype appeared a few times. The chain recombines TRBV29-1 with TRBJ2-1, with TRBD2 as a possible D gene (5 bases). This CDR3 has 11 amino acids. Germline V gene data show CDR1 as SQVTM and CDR2 as ANQGSEA. The V end was cut by 2 bases, the J end by 7 bases, with 6 bases between. CDR3 in amino acids: CSVERTNEQFF. CDR3 nucleotide sequence: TGCAGCGTTGAAAGGACTAATGAGCAGTTCTTC.

The V gene is TRBV2, the J gene TRBJ1-1; no definite D call. The CDR3 is 16 residues long. CDR1 and CDR2 from the germline V gene are SNHLY and FYNNEI. Trimming took 6 bases from V and 6 from J, leaving 23 bases between them. CDR3 DNA: TGTGCCAGCAGCACCTTCCGAGGGCGGCGATTGGCTGAAGCTTTCTTT. Translated, it gives CASSTFRGRRLAEAFF. Full variable domain (missing parts from reference TRBV2 and TRBJ1-1): EPEVTQTPSHQVTQMGQEVILRCVPISNHLYFYWYRQILGQKVEFLVSFYNNEISEKSEIFDDQFSVERPDGSNFTLKIRSTKLEDSAMYFCASSTFRGRRLAEAFFGQGTRLTVV.

The chain uses TRBV11-2 and TRBJ2-1; 9 nucleotides agree with TRBD2. Germline V CDR1 and CDR2: SGHAT, FQNNGV. Trimming removed 5 bases from V and 12 bases from J; junction bases left unmatched: 2. This CDR3 region has 11 residues. The chain's CDR3 is CASSLSGRQFF. CDR3 nucleotides: TGTGCCAGCAGCCTTAGCGGGAGGCAGTTCTTC.

This clonotype showed up just a few times. The chain uses TRBV28 and TRBJ2-3; no firm D call. Per the germline V gene, CDR1 is MDHEN and CDR2 is SYDVKM. The CDR3 is 14 residues long. V dropped 4 bases and J dropped 4 bases, with 12 bases sitting between them. This CDR3 reads CASSSIAPPDTQYF. The CDR3 DNA follows: TGTGCCAGCAGTTCGATAGCCCCGCCAGATACGCAGTATTTT.